A single sample is the source of the 14 T cell receptor beta chains below, sequenced in a study of blood T cell repertoires in COVID-19. Produced via immunoSEQ multiplex PCR; TCRdb's table is partial and in-frame only. This sample has some 250,000 clones; more than 85% occur once, and the top ten carry roughly 8.3%. Sequencing was done on a sample of PBMCs or T cells enriched from blood (not recorded which). These receptors originate from a man aged 35-49 years who had recovered from COVID-19.

The rearrangement joins TRBV13 to TRBJ2-1, with 8 bases aligning to TRBD2. Trimming cost V 5 bases and J 0 bases; bases outside gene matches: 6. CDR1 and CDR2 (germline): PRHDT, FYEKMQ (reference sequence). The CDR3 covers 16 residues. This CDR3 is CASSRVAGSSYNEQFF. The DNA for the CDR3 is TGTGCCAGCAGCAGGGTAGCGGGAAGCTCCTACAATGAGCAGTTCTTC.

The CDR3 DNA sequence: TGTGCCAGCAGCGACCCCATGGGGGACAGGGGTTTTGGGAACACTGAAGCTTTCTTT. Its protein is CASSDPMGDRGFGNTEAFF. The chain couples TRBV9 to TRBJ1-1; TRBD1 agrees at 10 bases. CDR1 and CDR2 (germline): SGDLS, YYNGEE. This CDR3 has 19 amino acids. J lost 1 base, V lost 3 bases, and 15 bases had no gene match. The complete variable domain, with remaining parts taken from reference TRBV9 and TRBJ1-1, reads DSGVTQTPKHLITATGQRVTLRCSPRSGDLSVYWYQQSLDQGLQFLIQYYNGEERAKGNILERFSAQQFPDLHSELNLSSLELGDSALYFCASSDPMGDRGFGNTEAFFGQGTRLTVV.

The J gene is TRBJ1-1, the V gene TRBV2; tentative D call: TRBD1 (5 bases). With 5 bases removed from V and 0 bases from J, the gap between germline ends came to 7 bases. The CDR3 covers 13 residues. Germline loops: CDR1 SNHLY, CDR2 FYNNEI. Here the CDR3 reads CASSQGMNTEAFF. The CDR3 coding sequence is TGTGCCAGCAGTCAGGGCATGAACACTGAAGCTTTCTTT.

The genes are TRBV9 and TRBJ1-5, with TRBD1 matching 7 bases. The germline CDR1 and CDR2 sequences are SGDLS and YYNGEE. After removal of 4 bases from V and 0 bases from J, the junction contained 7 bases not matched to a gene. CDR3 length: 16 amino acids. The CDR3 DNA sequence: TGTGCCAGCAGCCCCGAGGGACAGTTTAGCAATCAGCCCCAGCATTTT. This translates into CASSPEGQFSNQPQHF.

The chain uses TRBV7-3 and TRBJ1-6; no clear D gene. CDR1 and CDR2 (germline): SGHTA, FQGTGA. The CDR3 is 14 residues long. V was clipped by 3 bases and J by 5 bases, with 8 bases between them. CDR3 bases: TGTGCCAGCAGCTTGACACGAGATAATTCACCCCTCCACTTT. Translated, it gives CASSLTRDNSPLHF.

This sequence joins TRBV6-4 and TRBJ2-2; TRBD2 agrees at 7 bases. Germline lookup yields CDR1 MRHNA and CDR2 SNTAGT. The ends lost 9 bases at V and 5 bases at J; junction bases unmatched: 9. The CDR3 totals 14 residues. CDR3 coding DNA: TGTGCCAGATCCGCGGGGGAATGGACCGGGGAGCTGTTTTTT. Its translation is CARSAGEWTGELFF.

The chain uses TRBV3-1 (or the pseudogene TRBV3-2) and TRBJ2-7; no firm D call. CDR3 length: 13 residues. Trimming took 0 bases from V and 4 from J, leaving 7 bases between them. CDR1 is LGHDT, CDR2 YNNKEL, per germline (reference sequence). This CDR3 is CASSQDPIYEQYF. The CDR3 bases are TGTGCCAGCAGCCAAGACCCCATTTACGAGCAGTACTTC.

The V call is TRBV14, the J call TRBJ1-2; 9 bases align to TRBD1. The ends lost 4 bases at V and 2 bases at J; junction bases unmatched: 14. The CDR3 has 18 residues. CDR1 is SGHDN, CDR2 FVKESK, per germline. The CDR3 region has the DNA TGTGCCAGCAGCCTCGCCGGGACAGGGAGTTGGGGAAACTATGGCTACACCTTC. Protein product: CASSLAGTGSWGNYGYTF.

This rearrangement joins TRBV5-1 to TRBJ1-6, with D perhaps matching TRBD1 (6 bases). CDR1 is SGHRS and CDR2 is YFSETQ in the germline V gene. This CDR3 region has 17 residues. With 3 bases removed from V and 8 bases from J, the gap between germline ends came to 21 bases. The CDR3 DNA reads as TGCGCCAGCAGCTCCAATCCCCACAGGGTTAGAGATTCACCCCTCCACTTT. Translation gives CASSSNPHRVRDSPLHF.

The V call is TRBV29-1, the J call TRBJ2-1, with 9 bases identical to TRBD1. Germline V gene data show CDR1 as SQVTM and CDR2 as ANQGSEA. The CDR3 extends over 15 amino acids. J lost 5 bases, V lost 6 bases, and 11 bases had no gene match. The CDR3 region is CSVTILQGANNEQFF. CDR3 coding DNA: TGCAGCGTGACTATCTTACAGGGGGCGAACAATGAGCAGTTCTTC.

For the CDR3, the DNA is TGTGCCAGCTCACCGCGACAGGGCAATCAGCCCCAGCATTTT. The encoded protein is CASSPRQGNQPQHF. The chain carries TRBV18 and TRBJ1-5, with D tentatively TRBD1 (6 bases). The CDR3 spans 14 residues. Trimming shortened V by 3 bases and J by 2 bases, and 8 bases separated the two germline ends. The germline gives CDR1 KGHSH, CDR2 LQKENI.

The chain employs TRBV30 and TRBJ2-3; the D gene is possibly TRBD1 (5 bases). The V and J ends lost 2 bases and 6 bases respectively, with 12 bases between them. The CDR3 covers 13 residues. Germline CDR1 and CDR2: GTSNPN and SVGIG (reference sequence). CDR3 nucleotide sequence: TGTGCCTGGAGTCTAGACAGACTGGATACGCAGTATTTT. Amino acids: CAWSLDRLDTQYF.

The rearrangement joins TRBV4-1 to TRBJ1-2; D ambiguous. Germline V gene data show CDR1 as MGHRA and CDR2 as YSYEKL. The ends were cut back, 0 bases at V and 8 bases at J, with 16 bases in the middle. The CDR3 runs to 15 residues. In nucleotides, the CDR3 is TGCGCCAGCAGCCAAGACCCCTCCGCTCCGCGAGGCTACACCTTC. Its protein is CASSQDPSAPRGYTF.

Written as DNA, the CDR3 is TGTGCCAGTAGACAGATTGGGGGCCCAAAAGGATACACCGGGGAGCTGTTTTTT. It specifies CASRQIGGPKGYTGELFF. This chain links TRBV19 with TRBJ2-2, with D tentatively TRBD1 (6 bases). Trimming stripped 6 bases from V and 3 bases from J, with 23 bases between. CDR3 size: 18 residues. Germline CDR1 LNHDA, CDR2 SQIVND (reference sequence).